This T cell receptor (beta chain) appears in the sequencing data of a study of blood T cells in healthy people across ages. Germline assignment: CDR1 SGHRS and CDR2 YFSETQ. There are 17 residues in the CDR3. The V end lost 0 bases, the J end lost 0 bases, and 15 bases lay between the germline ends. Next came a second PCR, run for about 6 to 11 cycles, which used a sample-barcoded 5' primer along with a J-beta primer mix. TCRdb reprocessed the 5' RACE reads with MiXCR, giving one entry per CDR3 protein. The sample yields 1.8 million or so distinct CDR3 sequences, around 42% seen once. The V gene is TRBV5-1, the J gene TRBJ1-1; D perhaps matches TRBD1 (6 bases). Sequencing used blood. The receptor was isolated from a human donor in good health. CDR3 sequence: CASSLEGGRSMNTEAFF. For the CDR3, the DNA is TGCGCCAGCAGCTTGGAGGGGGGGCGAAGCATGAACACTGAAGCTTTCTTT.